The clone carrying this T cell receptor beta chain was counted only a few times. Its antigen is unidentified. The sample originates from a study of cytomegalovirus exposure and HLA in healthy donors. General study findings and limits: In a later analysis, at a false discovery rate of 0.05, some 15,000 TCR beta sequences were associated with HLA alleles.

The PCR was carried out with 60 Vbeta primers and 13 Jbeta primers. Clones were read by immunoSEQ multiplex PCR, and TCRdb kept only the in-frame ones, dropping some. The repertoire holds about 120,000 clones, with roughly 70% as singletons. V shed 5 bases, J shed 4 bases, and the junction held 10 bases outside the gene matches. Germline V CDR1 and CDR2: SGHVS, FNYEAQ. The CDR3 contains 16 residues. The sequence came from a middle-aged man in good health and CMV-seropositive. The specimen sequenced was PBMCs. The chain is built from TRBV7-6 and TRBJ2-1; 8 bases align to TRBD2. CDR3: CASSPGGAGAYNEQFF. The CDR3 coding sequence is TGTGCCAGCAGCCCGGGGGGAGCGGGAGCTTACAATGAGCAGTTCTTC.